Presented here are 10 T cell receptor beta chains from one specimen sequenced in a study of vaccination effects on CD4 cells after COVID-19. Profiling relied on immunoSEQ multiplex PCR, and the TCRdb table lists in-frame clones only, not all of them. Among about 54,000 clones listed, 75% to 90% were seen once. These receptors' antigens are unknown. Expansion with viral peptide pools was applied to antigen-specific CD4+ T cells by the ViraFEST assay prior to sequencing. Following an approximately 9-day culture, CD4+ T cells were purified. The source material was CD4+ T cells from PBMCs cultured with HCoV-229E spike peptides, sampled before COVID-19 vaccination. All receptors derive from a human donor who received a COVID-19 vaccine.

V usage is TRBV6-2 or TRBV6-3 and J usage is TRBJ1-1; D call uncertain. The CDR3 is made up of 15 amino acids. V shed 2 bases and J shed 6 bases, with 16 bases lying between them. Germline loops: CDR1 MNHEY, CDR2 SVGEGT. The CDR3 DNA reads as TGTGCCAGCAGTTACCGAGTACAGCCAAACGCTGAAGCTTTCTTT. This translates into CASSYRVQPNAEAFF.

A single count supports this clone. The chain employs TRBV18 and TRBJ1-1; the D is unclear. The length of the CDR3 is 16 residues. Trimming stripped 0 bases from V and 4 bases from J, with 15 bases between. Germline CDR1 reads KGHSH; CDR2 reads LQKENI. CDR3 coding DNA: TGTGCCAGCTCACCACCGGCAATTGGGGATCGCACTGAAGCTTTCTTT. It codes for CASSPPAIGDRTEAFF.

The gene calls are TRBV5-1 and TRBJ2-3; D gene ambiguous. The CDR3 length is 14 residues. Germline CDR1 SGHRS, CDR2 YFSETQ. The V end was cut by 4 bases, the J end by 3 bases, with 12 bases between. The CDR3 here is CASSPDRVTDTQYF. The CDR3 nucleotides are TGCGCCAGCAGCCCGGACCGGGTGACAGATACGCAGTATTTT.

This clone was counted only a few times. The genes are TRBV5-8 and TRBJ2-5, with 10 nucleotides matching TRBD1. V shed 5 bases, J shed 7 bases, and the junction held 8 bases outside the gene matches. Germline CDR1 SGHTS, CDR2 YDEGEE. CDR3 length equals 14 residues. CDR3 loop: CASSPGTGDVTQYF. DNA for the CDR3: TGTGCCAGCAGTCCCGGGACAGGGGATGTGACCCAGTACTTC.

The chain combines TRBV7-8 with TRBJ1-1, with 8 bases fitting TRBD1. This CDR3 has 14 residues. Germline V gives CDR1 SGHVS, CDR2 FQNEAQ. After removal of 5 bases from V and 4 bases from J, the junction contained 6 bases not matched to a gene. This CDR3 reads CASSRRQGSTEAFF. Written as DNA, the CDR3 is TGTGCCAGCAGCCGTAGACAGGGGTCCACTGAAGCTTTCTTT.

This clone was found once. The V and J genes are TRBV28 and TRBJ1-1; a possible D gene is TRBD1 (6 bases). Trimming removed 5 bases at V and 3 bases at J, with 10 bases between. Germline V gives CDR1 MDHEN, CDR2 SYDVKM. The CDR3 has 13 amino acids. CDR3: CASSKGDDTEAFF. Here the CDR3 DNA reads TGTGCCAGCAGTAAGGGGGATGACACTGAAGCTTTCTTT.

The chain employs TRBV7-2 and TRBJ2-3; D is ambiguous. Trimming left V 2 bases short and J 8 bases short, with 11 bases between. The CDR3 consists of 13 residues. Germline V gene sequence: CDR1 SGHTA, CDR2 FQGNSA. The CDR3 region has the DNA TGTGCCAGCAGCTTACAGCATGAAGGTACGCAGTATTTT. It specifies CASSLQHEGTQYF.

This clone was detected only a few times. The V call is TRBV5-6, the J call TRBJ2-7; 10 nucleotides align to TRBD1. Losses at the gene ends were 0 bases for V and 0 bases for J; bases not matched to a gene: 3. The CDR3 sequence is 16 residues long. CDR1 and CDR2 from the germline V gene are SGHDT and YYEEEE. The CDR3 DNA sequence: TGTGCCAGCAGCTTGGGGTGGACAGGGGGCTCCTACGAGCAGTACGTC. Protein sequence: CASSLGWTGGSYEQYV.

CDR3 in amino acids: CASSFGVGEQYV. CDR3 DNA: TGTGCCAGCAGTTTCGGGGTCGGGGAGCAGTACGTC. The rearrangement joins TRBV12-3 or TRBV12-4 to TRBJ2-7; possibly TRBD2 for D (5 bases). V lost 3 bases and J 7 bases, leaving 10 bases between the germline ends. This CDR3 has 12 amino acids.

This sequence joins TRBV29-1 and TRBJ2-7, with TRBD2 as a possible D gene (5 bases). The CDR3 totals 12 residues. Germline CDR1 SQVTM, CDR2 ANQGSEA. V was shortened by 4 bases and J by 7 bases, with 14 bases between the two germline ends. CDR3 coding DNA: TGCAGCGTTGTTGTAAACCGCGGGGAGCAGTACGTC. Amino acids: CSVVVNRGEQYV.